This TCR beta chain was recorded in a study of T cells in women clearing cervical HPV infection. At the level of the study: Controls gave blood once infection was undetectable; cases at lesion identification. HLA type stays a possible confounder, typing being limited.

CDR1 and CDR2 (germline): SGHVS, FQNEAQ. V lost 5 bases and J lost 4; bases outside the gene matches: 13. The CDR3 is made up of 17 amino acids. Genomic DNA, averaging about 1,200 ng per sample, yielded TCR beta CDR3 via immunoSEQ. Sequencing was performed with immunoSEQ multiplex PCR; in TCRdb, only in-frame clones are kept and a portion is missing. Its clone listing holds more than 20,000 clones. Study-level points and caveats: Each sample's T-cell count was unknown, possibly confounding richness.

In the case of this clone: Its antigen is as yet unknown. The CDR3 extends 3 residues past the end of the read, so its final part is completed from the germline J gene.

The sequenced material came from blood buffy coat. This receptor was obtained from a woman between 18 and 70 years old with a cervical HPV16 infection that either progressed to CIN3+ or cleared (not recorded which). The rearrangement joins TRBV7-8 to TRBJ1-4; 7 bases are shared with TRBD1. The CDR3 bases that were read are TGTGCCAGCAGCCTAGGGTGGAGGGGGCACGGTAATGAAAAA. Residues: CASSLGWRGHGNEK. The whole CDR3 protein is CASSLGWRGHGNEKLFF. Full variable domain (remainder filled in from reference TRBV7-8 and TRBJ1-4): GAGVSQSPRYKVAKRGQDVALRCDPISGHVSLFWYQQALGQGPEFLTYFQNEAQLDKSGLPSDRFFAERPEGSVSTLKIQRTQQEDSAVYLCASSLGWRGHGNEKLFFGSGTQLSVL.